What follows are 19 T cell receptor beta chains derived from one specimen sequenced in a study of cytomegalovirus exposure and HLA in healthy donors. Generated by immunoSEQ multiplex PCR, the TCRdb table keeps only in-frame clones and is missing some. The repertoire holds about 43,000 clones, with about 94% as singletons. Sequenced material: PBMCs. The receptor set was obtained from a man aged 18 to 35 in good health and CMV-seronegative.

This chain connects TRBV5-1 to TRBJ2-7; 10 nucleotides line up with TRBD1. The CDR3 runs 13 residues. CDR1 is SGHRS and CDR2 is YFSETQ in the germline V gene. Trimming cost V 4 bases and J 6 bases; bases outside gene matches: 4. Here the CDR3 reads CASSTGQGREQYF. CDR3 DNA: TGCGCCAGCAGCACGGGACAGGGGCGCGAGCAGTACTTC.

This rearrangement joins TRBV7-8 to TRBJ1-6; D might be TRBD1 (6 bases). Germline values: CDR1 SGHVS, CDR2 FQNEAQ. This CDR3 contains 14 residues. The V end lost 1 base, the J end lost 5 bases, and 6 bases lay between the germline ends. For the CDR3, the DNA is TGTGCCAGCAGCTTAGGGACAGATAATTCACCCCTCCACTTT. Protein sequence: CASSLGTDNSPLHF.

The J gene is TRBJ2-3, the V gene TRBV2, with TRBD2 matching 10 bases. The germline V gene has CDR1 SNHLY and CDR2 FYNNEI. This CDR3 has 17 residues. The V segment lost 7 bases and the J segment 6 bases; nucleotides outside the gene matches: 16. The CDR3 DNA is TGTGCCAGCAAGCCGACTAGAAGCGGGAGGGTAGGCGATACGCAGTATTTT. Residues: CASKPTRSGRVGDTQYF.

The rearrangement joins TRBV19 to TRBJ2-5; D might be TRBD2 (5 bases). The CDR3 sequence is 13 residues long. Trimming removed 3 bases at V and 3 bases at J, with 8 bases between. The germline gives CDR1 LNHDA, CDR2 SQIVND (reference sequence). CDR3: CASSIPGKETQYF. The CDR3 DNA reads as TGTGCCAGTAGTATTCCGGGAAAAGAGACCCAGTACTTC.

The V call is TRBV27, the J call TRBJ1-2; TRBD1 agrees at 9 bases. This CDR3 has 15 residues. Germline lookup yields CDR1 MNHEY and CDR2 SMNVEV (reference sequence). J gave up 3 bases and V 3 bases, and 5 bases lay outside the gene matches. The CDR3 loop reads CASSLGQGWDYGYTF. DNA of the CDR3: TGTGCCAGCAGTTTGGGACAGGGTTGGGACTATGGCTACACCTTC.

This rearrangement joins TRBV6-6 to TRBJ2-1; a possible D gene is TRBD1 (5 bases). V lost 6 bases and J 0 bases, leaving 12 bases between the germline ends. This CDR3 is 15 amino acids long. In germline, CDR1 is MNHNY, CDR2 SVGAGI (reference sequence). The CDR3 coding sequence is TGTGCCAGCAGCCAGGGAACGTACTCCTACAATGAGCAGTTCTTC. Translation gives CASSQGTYSYNEQFF.

The V gene is TRBV9, the J gene TRBJ2-7; TRBD1 aligns across 9 bases. The CDR3 runs to 15 residues. Per germline, CDR1 SGDLS and CDR2 YYNGEE. V dropped 0 bases and J dropped 5; count of bases not matched to a gene: 6. CDR3 DNA sequence: TGTGCCAGCAGCGTAGGTGGGGACAGGGCCCACGAGCAGTACTTC. Its translation is CASSVGGDRAHEQYF.

With regard to this clone: A junction end diverges from the germline sequence, so it may reflect a read error. The chain has TRBV7-7 and TRBJ2-5; 7 bases align to TRBD1. CDR1 is SSHAT and CDR2 is FNYEAQ in the germline V gene (reference sequence). This CDR3 comprises 14 residues. The CDR3 sequence is CASSSTRTGETQYF. The DNA of the CDR3 is TGTGCTAGCAGCTCCACTAGGACAGGAGAGACCCAGTACTTC.

CDR3 region: CASSLAVLFHNEQFF. Written as DNA, the CDR3 is TGTGCCAGCAGTTTGGCAGTGCTGTTCCACAATGAGCAGTTCTTC. V gene TRBV28 combines with J gene TRBJ2-1, with D hard to call. Trimming pared 3 bases from V and 5 bases from J, leaving 14 bases between. Germline values: CDR1 MDHEN, CDR2 SYDVKM. CDR3 length: 15 residues.

The chain couples TRBV5-6 to TRBJ2-1; possible D gene TRBD2, 7 bases. The CDR3 consists of 15 residues. Looked up from germline, CDR1 is SGHDT and CDR2 is YYEEEE. V was cut by 4 bases and J by 7 bases, with 18 bases left in between. CDR3 loop: CASSPPGGLQNEQFF. The CDR3 coding sequence is TGTGCCAGCAGCCCCCCCGGGGGGCTCCAAAATGAGCAGTTCTTC.

This clone was picked up a small number of times. The chain joins TRBV7-9 to TRBJ2-7; 8 bases align to TRBD2. With 1 base clipped from V and 3 bases from J, the junction kept 11 bases outside the gene matches. CDR1 and CDR2 from the germline V gene are SEHNR and FQNEAQ (reference sequence). The CDR3 is 17 amino acids. In nucleotides, the CDR3 is TGTGCCAGCAGCTTAGTGTCTTTAGCGGGGCCTGGCTACGAGCAGTACTTC. Translating gives CASSLVSLAGPGYEQYF.

The chain joins TRBV7-3 to TRBJ2-1, with TRBD1 matching 7 bases. The CDR3 has 16 residues. V lost 5 bases, J lost 2 bases, and 9 bases stayed unmatched. The germline CDR1 and CDR2 sequences are SGHTA and FQGTGA. The CDR3 DNA reads TGTGCCAGCAGCGAAGATACAGGGGCGACCTACAATGAGCAGTTCTTC. The encoded protein is CASSEDTGATYNEQFF.

The rearrangement uses TRBV28 and TRBJ2-3; possibly TRBD1 for D (6 bases). The germline CDR1 and CDR2 sequences are MDHEN and SYDVKM. The CDR3 is made up of 14 amino acids. The V end lost 2 bases, the J end lost 3 bases, and 9 bases lay between the germline ends. CDR3 bases: TGTGCCAGCAGTTTACGACAGGCAACAGATACGCAGTATTTT. It codes for CASSLRQATDTQYF.

The chain recombines TRBV2 with TRBJ1-4, with a possible D match to TRBD1 (6 bases). Per germline, CDR1 SNHLY and CDR2 FYNNEI. Trimming removed 4 bases from V and 8 bases from J, with 11 bases in between. This CDR3 comprises 13 residues. Written as DNA, the CDR3 is TGTGCCAGCAGTGCGGGGCAGGGGGAAAAACTGTTTTTT. This encodes CASSAGQGEKLFF.

This sequence joins TRBV9 and TRBJ2-3; TRBD2 agrees at 10 bases. The germline V gene has CDR1 SGDLS and CDR2 YYNGEE. The CDR3 covers 15 residues. V shed 3 bases and J 1 base; nucleotides not matched to a gene: 2. The DNA for the CDR3 is TGTGCCAGCAGCGCCGGGACTAGCGGCACAGATACGCAGTATTTT. This gives the protein CASSAGTSGTDTQYF.

The chain joins TRBV11-2 to TRBJ2-2; TRBD2 matches 9 bases. From germline, CDR1 is SGHAT and CDR2 FQNNGV. This CDR3 comprises 17 residues. Trimming at V came to 5 bases and at J to 3 bases, leaving 10 bases not matched to a gene. This CDR3 is CASSRAGTSYDTGELFF. The CDR3 bases are TGTGCCAGCAGCCGTGCCGGGACTAGCTATGACACCGGGGAGCTGTTTTTT.

V usage is TRBV5-1 and J usage is TRBJ2-3, with TRBD2 matching 10 bases. The CDR3 totals 15 residues. From germline, CDR1 is SGHRS and CDR2 YFSETQ. The junction had 2 bases not matched to a gene; V was cut back by 1 base and J by 3 bases. CDR3 in DNA: TGCGCCAGCAGCTTGACTAGCGGGATTACAGATACGCAGTATTTT. This codes for CASSLTSGITDTQYF.

This clone was counted a single time. The chain employs TRBV19 and TRBJ2-7; 7 bases line up with TRBD1. Germline values: CDR1 LNHDA, CDR2 SQIVND (reference sequence). The CDR3 has 13 residues. V lost 6 bases and J lost 6; bases outside the gene matches: 8. The CDR3 protein is CASSADRVSEQYF. The CDR3 nucleotides read TGTGCCAGTAGCGCAGACAGGGTATCCGAGCAGTACTTC.

The count of this clone is one. This chain links TRBV6-5 with TRBJ2-3; 7 nucleotides match TRBD2. Unmatched junction bases numbered 0, after V lost 8 bases and J lost 1 base. The CDR3 extends over 12 amino acids. Germline CDR1 reads MNHEY; CDR2 reads SVGAGI. Here the CDR3 reads CASGRGTDTQYF. The DNA of the CDR3 is TGTGCCAGCGGGAGGGGCACAGATACGCAGTATTTT.